Below, one T cell receptor (beta chain) is given with its context. Data came from immunoSEQ multiplex PCR; TCRdb stores just in-frame clones and leaves some out. The sample contains some 45,000 clones, 60% to 80% of which appear only once. The data were obtained in a study of radiotherapy plus CTLA-4 blockade in lung cancer. Overall study context: Of all patients, approximately 17% responded objectively and 25% to 35% showed disease control.

Enrolled patients, whose metastatic non-small-cell lung cancer was chemo-refractory, received focal radiation plus CTLA-4 blockade with ipilimumab. Sequences were derived from peripheral blood, sampled from a patient treated with radiotherapy plus ipilimumab. The receptor comes from a human donor with non-small cell lung cancer who had stable disease on radiotherapy plus ipilimumab.

For the CDR3, the DNA is TGTGCCAGCAGCTTCGGCCTCGGACGAGTGGAGACCCAGTACTTC. It translates to CASSFGLGRVETQYF. The V and J genes are TRBV7-3 and TRBJ2-5, with D unclear. CDR3 length: 15 residues. Germline loops: CDR1 SGHTA, CDR2 FQGTGA. The V and J ends lost 3 bases and 5 bases respectively, with 16 bases between them.